This paragraph reports one T cell receptor (beta chain). The assay was immunoSEQ multiplex PCR, and TCRdb's table has in-frame clones only and misses some. The sample includes about 75,000 clones, around 97% of them seen just once. Trimming pared 4 bases from V and 4 bases from J, leaving 8 bases between. The germline CDR1 and CDR2 sequences are MNHNS and SASEGT. The CDR3 length is 13 residues. These data belong to a study of technical replicates of blood from a few donors. Sequencing was performed on T cells isolated from PBMCs. This clonotype originated in a human donor in good health. The genes are TRBV6-1 and TRBJ1-5; D call uncertain. CDR3 in amino acids: CASSAERNQPQHF. The CDR3 coding sequence is TGTGCCAGCAGTGCTGAGAGAAATCAGCCCCAGCATTTT.